Listed here are 24 T cell receptor beta chains from one sample, sequenced in a study of CD4 T cells in relation to SARS-CoV-2 and coronaviruses. Their antigen targets remain unknown. The method was immunoSEQ multiplex PCR; TCRdb's version includes in-frame clones alone and lacks a portion of them. The sample yields 40,000 or so clones, 82% seen once. Sequencing input: naive CD4+ T cells from PBMCs, cultured in vitro. The subset was: naive CD4+ T cells isolated by negative enrichment. These receptors all come from an adult with COVID-19.

V gene TRBV28 combines with J gene TRBJ2-6; D remains unclear. The CDR3 length is 11 residues. Germline V lookup: CDR1 MDHEN, CDR2 SYDVKM. The V gene lost 5 bases and the J gene lost 5 bases, with 1 base spanning the gap. In DNA, the CDR3 is TGTGCCAGCAGTCGGGCCAACGTCCTGACTTTC. Amino acids: CASSRANVLTF.

The V gene is TRBV4-3, the J gene TRBJ2-4; possible D gene TRBD2, 5 bases. CDR3 size: 14 residues. Germline CDR1 LGHNA, CDR2 YSLEER. V was pared by 0 bases and J by 6 bases, with 9 bases between. The CDR3 reads CASSQERVGNIQYF. In DNA form, the CDR3 reads TGCGCCAGCAGCCAAGAGAGGGTAGGAAACATTCAGTACTTC.

The chain links TRBV7-9 to TRBJ1-4, with D perhaps TRBD1 (5 bases). V lost 5 bases and J lost 0, with 19 bases in between. CDR1 SEHNR and CDR2 FQNEAQ come from the germline V gene (reference sequence). This CDR3 has 18 amino acids. For the CDR3, the DNA is TGTGCCAGCAGCCTGGGGAGACAGCCCGATGCAACTAATGAAAAACTGTTTTTT. Its translation: CASSLGRQPDATNEKLFF.

The V call is TRBV2, the J call TRBJ2-6, with D hard to call. CDR1 and CDR2 from the germline V gene are SNHLY and FYNNEI. The CDR3 length is 15 residues. V shed 4 bases and J shed 0 bases, with 7 bases lying between them. This CDR3 is CASSGGFSGANVLTF. The CDR3 DNA reads TGTGCCAGCAGTGGGGGTTTCTCTGGGGCCAACGTCCTGACTTTC.

CDR3 bases: TGTGCCAGTAGTCTACCCGGGACAGAATTCTTTGGAAACACCATATATTTT. Translating it yields CASSLPGTEFFGNTIYF. The V call is TRBV19, the J call TRBJ1-3; 7 nucleotides match TRBD1. Germline V gene data show CDR1 as LNHDA and CDR2 as SQIVND (reference sequence). The CDR3 runs 17 residues. The J segment lost 3 bases and the V segment lost 5 bases, leaving 13 bases of the junction unmatched.

There are a few counts of this clone. The V and J genes are TRBV6-1 and TRBJ1-2, with a tentative D call TRBD1 (5 bases). V was clipped by 3 bases and J by 8 bases, with 7 bases between them. This CDR3 comprises 11 residues. Germline-derived CDR1 and CDR2 are MNHNS and SASEGT. DNA for the CDR3: TGTGCCAGCAGTGACAGGGTGGGCTACACCTTC. This translates into CASSDRVGYTF.

CDR3 bases: TGTGCCAGCAGTCCCGCAGGGACATTCTCCTACGAGCAGTACTTC. Translated, it gives CASSPAGTFSYEQYF. V gene TRBV28 combines with J gene TRBJ2-7, with D perhaps TRBD1 (6 bases). There are 15 residues in the CDR3. Germline CDR1 is MDHEN and CDR2 is SYDVKM. V was pared by 5 bases and J by 0 bases, with 14 bases between.

In this sample, this clone turned up once. The V gene is TRBV27, the J gene TRBJ2-7; D unresolved. This CDR3 spans 15 amino acids. V was clipped by 0 bases and J by 2 bases, with 11 bases between them. In germline, CDR1 is MNHEY, CDR2 SMNVEV (reference sequence). CDR3 DNA sequence: TGTGCCAGCAGTTTATCCGGTCAGCTGACCTACGAGCAGTACTTC. This sequence encodes CASSLSGQLTYEQYF.

The chain joins TRBV9 to TRBJ2-5; 8 bases map to TRBD2. Trimming cost V 0 bases and J 5 bases; bases outside gene matches: 3. Germline CDR1 SGDLS, CDR2 YYNGEE. The CDR3 extends over 14 amino acids. DNA of the CDR3: TGTGCCAGCAGCGTAGCGGGAGGGCCCGAGACCCAGTACTTC. It specifies CASSVAGGPETQYF.

The V gene is TRBV10-3, the J gene TRBJ1-6; D call uncertain. The germline gives CDR1 ENHRY, CDR2 SYGVKD. V gave up 0 bases and J gave up 7 bases, with 16 bases separating them. CDR3 size: 17 residues. This CDR3 reads CAISESITTGGNSPLHF. The CDR3 region has the DNA TGTGCCATCAGTGAGTCGATTACAACCGGCGGAAATTCACCCCTCCACTTT.

The genes are TRBV19 and TRBJ1-1; TRBD1 agrees at 8 bases. CDR1 LNHDA and CDR2 SQIVND come from the germline V gene (reference sequence). V lost 5 bases, J lost 4 bases, and 9 bases stayed unmatched. The CDR3 length is 15 residues. The CDR3 is CASSGQGRLGTEAFF. DNA for the CDR3: TGTGCCAGTAGTGGACAGGGTCGGCTTGGCACTGAAGCTTTCTTT.

This chain links TRBV3-1 (or the pseudogene TRBV3-2) with TRBJ2-7; TRBD2 aligns across 7 bases. Germline CDR1 is LGHDT and CDR2 is YNNKEL (reference sequence). V was clipped by 6 bases and J by 3 bases; unmatched bases: 5. The CDR3 is 13 amino acids. CDR3 DNA sequence: TGTGCCAGCAGGGGAACTAGCGTCTACGAGCAGTACTTC. Its translation: CASRGTSVYEQYF.

The chain combines TRBV28 with TRBJ1-2; tentatively, D is TRBD1 (6 bases). Per germline, CDR1 MDHEN and CDR2 SYDVKM. This CDR3 contains 16 residues. With 3 bases removed from V and 8 bases from J, the gap between germline ends came to 22 bases. The CDR3 DNA reads TGTGCCAGCAGTTTGCCGATAAGACAGGTACCGCGAGGCTACACCTTC. Translation: CASSLPIRQVPRGYTF.

V usage is TRBV14 and J usage is TRBJ2-4; no reliable D call. Trimming cost V 0 bases and J 0 bases, with 12 bases left between them. CDR3 length: 17 amino acids. Germline assignment: CDR1 SGHDN and CDR2 FVKESK. The CDR3 sequence is CASSQDLTPGAKNIQYF. CDR3 in DNA: TGTGCCAGCAGCCAAGATCTAACGCCTGGAGCCAAAAACATTCAGTACTTC.

V usage is TRBV5-1 and J usage is TRBJ2-1; 13 nucleotides match TRBD2. The CDR3 loop spans 15 amino acids. Trimming took 4 bases from V and 3 from J; bases not matched to a gene: 1. Germline CDR1 SGHRS, CDR2 YFSETQ. CDR3 protein: CASSGLAGVYNEQFF. DNA of the CDR3: TGCGCCAGCAGCGGACTAGCGGGAGTCTACAATGAGCAGTTCTTC.

V and J are TRBV2 and TRBJ2-6, with D possibly being TRBD1 or TRBD2 (5 bases each). V was trimmed by 11 bases and J by 1 base, leaving 21 bases between them. The CDR3 runs to 17 residues. Per the germline V gene, CDR1 is SNHLY and CDR2 is FYNNEI. Here the CDR3 DNA reads TGTGCCGGGGCTCAGAGGGTATTAGGTTCTGGGGCCAACGTCCTGACTTTC. It is translated as CAGAQRVLGSGANVLTF.

This clone was seen only a few times. The chain joins TRBV5-1 to TRBJ2-7; 8 bases are a match to TRBD1. Trimming at V came to 3 bases and at J to 5 bases, leaving 7 bases not matched to a gene. The CDR3 is made up of 14 amino acids. Germline V CDR1 and CDR2: SGHRS, YFSETQ. CDR3 sequence (DNA): TGCGCCAGCAGCTCCGGACAGGGTCCCAACGAGCAGTACTTC. This codes for CASSSGQGPNEQYF.

The CDR3 protein is CASSLVAGSSYEQYF. CDR3 coding DNA: TGTGCCAGCAGCTTAGTAGCGGGAAGCTCCTACGAGCAGTACTTC. J is TRBJ2-7 and V is TRBV7-3; 8 bases map to TRBD2. The CDR3 extends over 15 amino acids. From germline, CDR1 is SGHTA and CDR2 FQGTGA. V lost 2 bases, J lost 0 bases, and 3 bases stayed unmatched.

This clone was seen a few times. The CDR3 sequence is CASSPSPPDTQGETQYF. The DNA of the CDR3 is TGTGCCAGCAGTCCTTCCCCCCCGGACACCCAGGGGGAGACCCAGTACTTC. The chain has TRBV2 and TRBJ2-5; perhaps TRBD1 as D (6 bases). Germline CDR1 reads SNHLY; CDR2 reads FYNNEI. V was pared by 5 bases and J by 5 bases, with 24 bases between. The CDR3 consists of 17 residues.

CDR3 residues: CASSPASRQETQYF. DNA for the CDR3: TGTGCCAGCTCACCAGCCAGCAGACAAGAGACCCAGTACTTC. The chain combines TRBV18 with TRBJ2-5; no reliable D call. Germline values: CDR1 KGHSH, CDR2 LQKENI. The V end was cut by 2 bases, the J end by 2 bases, with 9 bases between. This CDR3 is built from 14 residues.

V usage is TRBV15 and J usage is TRBJ2-7; D unclear. Between the trimmed V and J ends, which lost 4 bases and 5 bases, there was a span of 15 bases. CDR1 and CDR2 from the germline V gene are LNHNV and YYDKDF (reference sequence). This CDR3 comprises 14 residues. CDR3 amino acids: CATSTGDIRNEQYF. The CDR3 nucleotides are TGTGCCACCAGCACGGGCGACATACGGAACGAGCAGTACTTC.

The CDR3 is CASSLDRDLDEQFF. The CDR3 DNA reads TGCGCCAGCAGCCTGGACAGGGACCTCGATGAGCAGTTCTTC. The genes are TRBV5-1 and TRBJ2-1; 8 nucleotides match TRBD1. V gave up 4 bases and J gave up 8 bases; unmatched junction bases: 8. Germline values: CDR1 SGHRS, CDR2 YFSETQ. This CDR3 has 14 residues.

The chain carries TRBV28 and TRBJ2-5, with 8 bases matching TRBD1. The CDR3 runs 14 residues. Germline CDR1 MDHEN, CDR2 SYDVKM. The V segment lost 5 bases and the J segment 3 bases; nucleotides outside the gene matches: 5. CDR3 in amino acids: CASSPRTGKETQYF. CDR3 bases: TGTGCCAGCAGTCCGAGGACAGGGAAAGAGACCCAGTACTTC.

The chain combines TRBV7-9 with TRBJ1-2; TRBD1 is a possible D gene (5 bases). There are 15 residues in the CDR3. The germline gives CDR1 SEHNR, CDR2 FQNEAQ (reference sequence). The V gene lost 5 bases and the J gene lost 1 base, with 14 bases spanning the gap. In DNA form, the CDR3 reads TGTGCCAGCAGCCACTCGGGGGGGAGTAACTATGGCTACACCTTC. Its translation: CASSHSGGSNYGYTF. Full variable domain (missing parts from reference TRBV7-9 and TRBJ1-2): DTGVSQNPRHKITKRGQNVTFRCDPISEHNRLYWYRQTLGQGPEFLTYFQNEAQLEKSRLLSDRFSAERPKGSFSTLEIQRTEQGDSAMYLCASSHSGGSNYGYTFGSGTRLTVV.